The clone carrying this T cell receptor beta chain occurred a few times. These data originate in a study of CD8+CD57+ T cells in acquired aplastic anemia. Study as a whole: The mean DNA yield obtained from sorted CD4+ and CD8+ cells came to roughly 3 ug.

Both TCR beta VDJ combination and CDR3 sequence profiling were carried out. Genomic DNA was the template for this profiling. TCRdb re-analysed the reads in MiXCR, keeping a single row per CDR3 protein. The profile shows approximately 70,000 distinct CDR3 sequences, around 55% of them singletons. Germline V lookup: CDR1 ENHRY, CDR2 SYGVKD. With V trimmed by 0 bases and J by 7 bases, 2 bases remained unmatched. The CDR3 totals 14 residues. Sequencing input: sorted CD4+, CD8+, or CD8+CD57+ T cells (not recorded which) from PBMCs. The clonotype originates from a human donor in good health, serving as a control. The gene calls are TRBV10-3 and TRBJ1-2; 10 positions match TRBD1. CDR3 sequence: CAISESRDRGGYTF. The CDR3 DNA follows: TGTGCCATCAGTGAGTCGAGGGACAGGGGTGGCTACACCTTC.